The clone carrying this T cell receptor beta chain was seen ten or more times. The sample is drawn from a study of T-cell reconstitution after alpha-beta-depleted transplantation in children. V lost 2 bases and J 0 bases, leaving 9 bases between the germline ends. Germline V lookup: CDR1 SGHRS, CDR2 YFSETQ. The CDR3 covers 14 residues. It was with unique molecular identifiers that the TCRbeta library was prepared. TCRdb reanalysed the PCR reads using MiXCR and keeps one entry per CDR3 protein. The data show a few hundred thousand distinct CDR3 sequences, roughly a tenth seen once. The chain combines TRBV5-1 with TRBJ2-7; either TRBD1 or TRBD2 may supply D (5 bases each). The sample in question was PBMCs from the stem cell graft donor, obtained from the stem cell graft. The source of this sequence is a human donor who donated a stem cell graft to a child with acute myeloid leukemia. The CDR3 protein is CASSLGDLSYEQYF. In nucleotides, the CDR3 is TGCGCCAGCAGCTTAGGGGACCTCTCCTACGAGCAGTACTTC.